Listed below are T cell receptor beta chains from one sample, sequenced in a study of pediatric ulcerative colitis. Sequencing used immunoSEQ multiplex PCR; TCRdb keeps in-frame clones, though not all of them. The sample consists of 30,000 to 35,000 clones, about 81% of them appearing once. The source material was gut tissue. The receptor source for this set is a boy younger than 18 with mild ulcerative colitis. CDR3s include the opening cysteine and the closing phenylalanine or tryptophan. The D gene is left open where the match is weak. Clone sizes are given selectively: once, few, many, or a class where the clone is expanded.

clone_size	v_call	j_call	d_call	cdr3_aa	cdr3_nt
.	TRBV2	TRBJ1-5	.	CASRRDTNQPQHF	TGTGCCAGCAGACGGGACACCAATCAGCCCCAGCATTTT
.	TRBV5-1	TRBJ2-2	.	CASSFEERAGELFF	TGCGCCAGCAGCTTTGAGGAGAGGGCCGGGGAGCTGTTTTTT
.	TRBV14	TRBJ2-7	TRBD1	CASSPLDRGTKYEQYF	TGTGCCAGCAGCCCCCTGGACAGGGGGACAAAATACGAGCAGTACTTC
.	TRBV29-1	TRBJ2-7	TRBD1	CSVTAPRQGSPPYEQYF	TGCAGCGTTACCGCCCCCCGACAGGGTTCACCTCCCTACGAGCAGTACTTC
.	TRBV14	TRBJ1-4	TRBD1	CASSRDREKLFF	TGTGCCAGCAGCCGGGACAGGGAAAAACTGTTTTTT
.	TRBV27	TRBJ2-1	TRBD2	CASSNPGLAGDEQFF	TGTGCCAGCAGCAACCCGGGACTAGCGGGGGATGAGCAGTTCTTC
.	TRBV10-1	TRBJ2-5	.	CATKSRERVRETQYF	TGCGCCACCAAGTCTCGGGAGCGGGTAAGAGAGACCCAGTACTTC
.	TRBV4-1	TRBJ1-2	.	CASSQEAGANYGYTF	TGCGCCAGCAGCCAAGAGGCGGGGGCTAACTATGGCTACACCTTC
.	TRBV4-1	TRBJ2-6	.	CASSPGTDNSGANVLTF	TGCGCCAGCAGCCCCGGGACTGATAACTCTGGGGCCAACGTCCTGACTTTC
.	TRBV4-2	TRBJ2-3	.	CASSLSPGGLLDTQYF	TGTGCCAGCAGCCTCTCCCCCGGGGGGCTCTTAGATACGCAGTATTTT
.	TRBV28	TRBJ2-7	.	CASSLNRNYEQYF	TGTGCCAGCAGTTTAAACAGAAACTACGAGCAGTACTTC
.	TRBV5-4	TRBJ1-2	.	CASRSGQLGYGYTF	TGTGCCAGCAGATCTGGACAGCTTGGCTATGGCTACACCTTC
once	TRBV5-4	TRBJ1-4	.	CASSLGGATNEKLFF	TGTGCCAGCAGCTTGGGCGGGGCAACTAATGAAAAACTGTTTTTT
.	TRBV11-3	TRBJ2-5	TRBD1	CASTPGTGVGETQYF	TGTGCCAGCACCCCCGGGACAGGGGTGGGAGAGACCCAGTACTTC
.	TRBV11-1	TRBJ2-3	.	CASSLSFSGDTQYF	TGTGCCAGCAGCTTATCCTTCTCAGGAGATACGCAGTATTTT
.	TRBV4-1	TRBJ2-5	.	CASSPTIQQGGEETQYF	TGCGCCAGCAGCCCTACGATTCAACAGGGAGGAGAGGAGACCCAGTACTTC
.	TRBV9	TRBJ1-1	.	CASSIRHFPDEAFF	TGTGCCAGCAGCATAAGACATTTTCCCGATGAAGCTTTCTTT
once	TRBV14	TRBJ1-2	.	CASSQDLNSYGYTF	TGTGCCAGCAGCCAAGATCTAAACAGCTATGGCTACACCTTC
.	TRBV13	TRBJ1-2	TRBD1	CASSFRQGNYGYTF	TGTGCCAGCAGCTTTAGACAGGGAAACTATGGCTACACCTTC
.	TRBV5-1	TRBJ1-1	.	CASSFNSITEAFF	TGCGCCAGCAGCTTTAATAGTATAACTGAAGCTTTCTTT
.	TRBV7-9	TRBJ1-1	.	CASSLEEPDLTNTEAFF	TGTGCCAGCAGCTTAGAGGAGCCAGACCTTACGAACACTGAAGCTTTCTTT
.	TRBV9	TRBJ1-2	TRBD1	CASSSGTVNLNGYTF	TGTGCCAGCAGCTCCGGGACAGTTAACCTGAATGGCTACACCTTC
once	TRBV20-1	TRBJ1-2	TRBD1	CSARDRGYTF	TGCAGTGCCCGGGACAGGGGCTACACCTTC
once	TRBV19	TRBJ1-2	.	CASITGSGTANYGYTF	TGTGCCAGTATTACGGGTTCAGGGACCGCTAACTATGGCTACACCTTC
.	TRBV10-1	TRBJ1-2	.	CASSGGEGVDAGYTF	TGCGCCAGCAGTGGGGGGGAAGGGGTAGACGCGGGCTACACCTTC
.	TRBV10-3	TRBJ1-4	TRBD1	CAISGMRGPGEKLFF	TGTGCCATCAGTGGAATGAGGGGGCCTGGGGAAAAACTGTTTTTT
few	TRBV5-1	TRBJ2-7	.	CASSPRRQVSYEQYF	TGCGCCAGCAGCCCACGAAGACAGGTTTCCTACGAGCAGTACTTC
.	TRBV30	TRBJ1-2	TRBD1	CAWSLTTGEGYTF	TGTGCCTGGAGTCTTACTACAGGGGAGGGCTACACCTTC
.	TRBV7-2	TRBJ2-7	.	CASSPDSFSEQYF	TGTGCCAGCAGCCCGGACTCATTCAGCGAGCAGTACTTC
.	TRBV6-5	TRBJ1-6	TRBD1	CASSYWSGGNSPLHF	TGTGCCAGCAGTTACTGGTCAGGGGGTAATTCACCCCTCCACTTT
.	TRBV5-1	TRBJ2-5	.	CASSFQETQYF	TGCGCCAGCAGCTTCCAAGAGACCCAGTACTTC
.	TRBV2	TRBJ1-1	TRBD1	CASRATGGEAFF	TGTGCCAGCAGGGCGACAGGGGGTGAAGCTTTCTTT
.	TRBV25-1	TRBJ1-2	.	CASSDPLTDNYGYTF	TGTGCCAGCAGTGATCCATTGACAGATAACTATGGCTACACCTTC
.	TRBV9	TRBJ2-2	.	CASSVGGTNTGELFF	TGTGCCAGCAGCGTAGGTGGGACCAACACCGGGGAGCTGTTTTTT
.	TRBV6-1	TRBJ1-3	TRBD1	CASSEIAWTGGSGNTIYF	TGTGCCAGCAGTGAAATCGCTTGGACAGGGGGCTCTGGAAACACCATATATTTT
.	TRBV5-1	TRBJ1-1	.	CASSRGNTEAFF	TGCGCCAGCAGCCGCGGAAACACTGAAGCTTTCTTT
.	TRBV18	TRBJ1-2	.	CASSPDDYGYTF	TGTGCCAGCTCACCGGATGACTATGGCTACACCTTC
.	TRBV7-9	TRBJ1-4	TRBD1	CASTTGEMGEKLFF	TGTGCCAGCACCACAGGGGAGATGGGTGAAAAACTGTTTTTT
few	TRBV30	TRBJ1-5	.	CAWSVAGNQPQHF	TGTGCCTGGAGTGTAGCAGGGAACCAGCCCCAGCATTTT
.	TRBV23-1	TRBJ1-1	TRBD1	CASGDRGCTEAFF	TGCGCCAGCGGAGACAGGGGGTGCACTGAAGCTTTCTTT
.	TRBV30	TRBJ2-4	.	CAWNGFEAKNIQYF	TGTGCCTGGAACGGTTTCGAGGCCAAAAACATTCAGTACTTC
.	TRBV7-6	TRBJ2-2	.	CASSLDLMGELFF	TGTGCCAGCAGCTTGGATTTAATGGGGGAGCTGTTTTTT
.	TRBV2	TRBJ2-1	.	CASSAKLAESYNEQFF	TGTGCCAGCAGCGCAAAGTTAGCGGAATCCTACAATGAGCAGTTCTTC
.	TRBV6-7	TRBJ1-2	.	CASSCPKVMQGVCYGYTF	TGTGCCAGCAGTTGCCCTAAAGTAATGCAAGGCGTTTGCTATGGCTACACCTTC
.	TRBV2	TRBJ2-5	TRBD1	CASRIGQDRAQYF	TGTGCCAGCAGGATCGGACAGGATAGAGCCCAGTACTTC
.	TRBV11-1	TRBJ2-7	TRBD2	CASSLLPGGTYEQYF	TGTGCCAGCAGCTTACTCCCGGGAGGGACCTACGAGCAGTACTTC
.	TRBV5-4	TRBJ2-2	.	CASTEDSHDANTGELFF	TGTGCCAGCACCGAGGATTCTCACGACGCGAACACCGGGGAGCTGTTTTTT
.	TRBV5-6	TRBJ2-1	.	CASSSAWISYNEQFF	TGTGCCAGCAGCTCCGCCTGGATCTCCTACAATGAGCAGTTCTTC